These T cell receptor beta chains were read from a single sample in a study of PD-L1 blockade in urothelial cancer. Sequencing used immunoSEQ multiplex PCR; TCRdb keeps in-frame clones, though not all of them. The top ten clones hold about 0.94% of a sample with roughly 76,000 clones, approximately 90% of them seen once. Sequenced here: PBMCs, sampled around atezolizumab (anti-PD-L1) treatment. Receptors were obtained from a woman older than 75 with urothelial cancer. The CDR3 runs from the conserved cysteine through the conserved F or W. Fields, in order: CDR3 DNA, CDR3 protein, V gene, J gene, D gene, clone size. A D gene is named only where the DNA matches it firmly. Size tells how often a clone was seen (once, few, many) or the class of an expanded clone, and some rows leave it out.

TGTGCCAGCAGCTTAGCGGGACAGGGAATCACAGATACGCAGTATTTT	CASSLAGQGITDTQYF	TRBV7-8	TRBJ2-3	TRBD1	NA
TGCGCCAGCAGCCTTGCGGGCGGGAGGACCAGCAATGAGCAGTTCTTC	CASSLAGGRTSNEQFF	TRBV5-1	TRBJ2-1	TRBD2	NA
TGTGCCAGCAGCGCGACAGGGGGTGATGAAAAACTGTTTTTT	CASSATGGDEKLFF	TRBV7-9	TRBJ1-4	TRBD1	few
TGCGCCAGCAGCCCGGGACAGGGCAGGGAGACCCAGTACTTC	CASSPGQGRETQYF	TRBV5-1	TRBJ2-5	TRBD1	NA
TGTGCCAGCAGCTTTGGACAGGGGAACACCGGGGAGCTGTTTTTT	CASSFGQGNTGELFF	TRBV9	TRBJ2-2	TRBD1	NA
TGTGCCAGCAGAGGGACAGGGCTCGGTAATGAAAAACTGTTTTTT	CASRGTGLGNEKLFF	TRBV6-5	TRBJ1-4	TRBD1	NA
TGTGCCAGCAGCGATAAAATGGGACAGGCGAACTATGGCTACACCTTC	CASSDKMGQANYGYTF	TRBV5-4	TRBJ1-2	TRBD1	once
TGTGCCAGCATCCTTCAGACAGGGGGCCTGAACACTGAAGCTTTCTTT	CASILQTGGLNTEAFF	TRBV27	TRBJ1-1	TRBD1	NA
TGTGCCAGCAGTGAAGCTGACACTGCCTCCTACGAGCAGTACTTC	CASSEADTASYEQYF	TRBV2	TRBJ2-7	NA	NA
TGTGCCAGCAGTGAAGCGCAGGGGGGCTCTGGAAACACCATATATTTT	CASSEAQGGSGNTIYF	TRBV6-1	TRBJ1-3	TRBD1	NA
TGTGCCAGCAGCGCGGAAGGGGGCGCGTGGGGCTACACCTTC	CASSAEGGAWGYTF	TRBV9	TRBJ1-2	TRBD1	NA
TGTGCCAGCAGCTTGGATCGGGAGACGACAGATACGCAGTATTTT	CASSLDRETTDTQYF	TRBV5-4	TRBJ2-3	NA	NA
TGTGCCAGCAGCGTAGCTGGGGCTAGGCCCACAGATACGCAGTATTTT	CASSVAGARPTDTQYF	TRBV9	TRBJ2-3	NA	NA
TGTGCCAGCAGTGAAGTGGTCGAGAACACCATATATTTT	CASSEVVENTIYF	TRBV6-1	TRBJ1-3	NA	NA
TGTGCCAGTAGTATTGGCGGGAGGCCCCTCCACGAGCAGTACTTC	CASSIGGRPLHEQYF	TRBV19	TRBJ2-7	TRBD2	NA
TGTGCCAGCAGTGAAGGGAGTACCTCCTACAATGAGCAGTTCTTC	CASSEGSTSYNEQFF	TRBV2	TRBJ2-1	NA	NA
TGTGCCTGGAGTGCCAACGGGGGGTACGAGCAGTACTTC	CAWSANGGYEQYF	TRBV30	TRBJ2-7	TRBD2	NA
TGTGCCAGCGGGCGACAGCTAACCTCTGGGGCCAACGTCCTGACTTTC	CASGRQLTSGANVLTF	TRBV27	TRBJ2-6	NA	NA
TGTGCCAGTAACAGGGCAGGGAACACTGAAGCTTTCTTT	CASNRAGNTEAFF	TRBV6-1	TRBJ1-1	NA	once
TGTGCCAGCAGTGAGAGGACAGGTAGCAATCAGCCCCAGCATTTT	CASSERTGSNQPQHF	TRBV6-1	TRBJ1-5	TRBD1	NA
TGTGCCAGCAGTCCCCTGGACAGGCTCAACGAGCAGTACTTC	CASSPLDRLNEQYF	TRBV27	TRBJ2-7	TRBD1	NA
TGTGCCAGCAGCGGCGGGGACAGACGATCTGAAGCTTTCTTT	CASSGGDRRSEAFF	TRBV9	TRBJ1-1	TRBD1	NA
TGTGCCAGCAGTTACTCTGACAGGACTGGCTACACCTTC	CASSYSDRTGYTF	TRBV6-5	TRBJ1-2	NA	NA
TGTGCCAGCAGTTACACAGGGGGCACCGGGGAGCTGTTTTTT	CASSYTGGTGELFF	TRBV6-5	TRBJ2-2	TRBD1	NA
TGTGCCAGCAACCTACAGGGGAACACTGAAGCTTTCTTT	CASNLQGNTEAFF	TRBV7-9	TRBJ1-1	NA	NA
TGTGCCAGCAGCTTGGAAGGGACAGGTGAAGCTTTCTTT	CASSLEGTGEAFF	TRBV7-9	TRBJ1-1	TRBD1	NA
TGTGCCAGCAGGGCACAGTCCGCCGGCAATCAGCCCCAGCATTTT	CASRAQSAGNQPQHF	TRBV28	TRBJ1-5	NA	NA
TGTGCCAGCAGCCCCGGACAGTATAGCAATCAGCCCCAGCATTTT	CASSPGQYSNQPQHF	TRBV9	TRBJ1-5	NA	NA
TGTGCCAGCAGCGTACGTTGGAGTGGCACAGATACGCAGTATTTT	CASSVRWSGTDTQYF	TRBV9	TRBJ2-3	NA	NA
TGTGCCAGCTCACCGGCCGGGACAGGCCAAGAGACCCAGTACTTC	CASSPAGTGQETQYF	TRBV18	TRBJ2-5	TRBD1	NA
TGCGCCAGCAGCCTCCCTGGAAACACCATATATTTT	CASSLPGNTIYF	TRBV5-1	TRBJ1-3	NA	NA
TGTGCCAGCAGTTTCCCGGGACAGGGAGAAGGGGCCGGGGAGCTGTTTTTT	CASSFPGQGEGAGELFF	TRBV28	TRBJ2-2	TRBD1	NA
TGTGCCAGCAGTTTATCCCTACCTGAAGCTTTCTTT	CASSLSLPEAFF	TRBV28	TRBJ1-1	NA	once
TGTGCCAGTAGTTCCACAGGGGGAAGCAATCAGCCCCAGCATTTT	CASSSTGGSNQPQHF	TRBV19	TRBJ1-5	TRBD1	NA
TGTGCCAGTAGTACCCCGACAGCCCCTTATCAGCCCCAGCATTTT	CASSTPTAPYQPQHF	TRBV19	TRBJ1-5	NA	NA
TGTGCCAGCAGTCGAAGGGGGTCGAACACTGAAGCTTTCTTT	CASSRRGSNTEAFF	TRBV6-5	TRBJ1-1	NA	few
TGTGCCAGCAGTTTACAGGGGGGACACTTGACTGGCTACACCTTC	CASSLQGGHLTGYTF	TRBV28	TRBJ1-2	TRBD1	NA
TGTGCCAGCAGTAAGCGCACTAGCGGGGGCTACGAGCAGTACTTC	CASSKRTSGGYEQYF	TRBV6-6	TRBJ2-7	TRBD2	NA
TGTGCCAGCAGTTACGGGCTAGCGGGAAGCACAGATACGCAGTATTTT	CASSYGLAGSTDTQYF	TRBV6-6	TRBJ2-3	TRBD2	NA
TGTGCCAGCAGCTTTGCTGGGGCAGGGGGCTACACCTTC	CASSFAGAGGYTF	TRBV5-4	TRBJ1-2	NA	NA
TGTGCCAGCAGCCCACGGACGGGAAACTACATGAACACTGAAGCTTTCTTT	CASSPRTGNYMNTEAFF	TRBV11-2	TRBJ1-1	NA	NA
TGTGCCAGCATCCGGGGGAGGGAAGGGGAGACCCAGTACTTC	CASIRGREGETQYF	TRBV27	TRBJ2-5	TRBD2	NA
TGCGCCAGCGGCACTGGACAGATGAGCACAGATACGCAGTATTTT	CASGTGQMSTDTQYF	TRBV5-1	TRBJ2-3	NA	NA
TGTGCCAGCAGCCCCGGGGGGACCTCCTACAATGAGCAGTTCTTC	CASSPGGTSYNEQFF	TRBV5-5	TRBJ2-1	TRBD2	NA
TGTGCCAGCAGTCCCTTTGGTGGTAGCCCGGAATATGAGCAGTTCTTC	CASSPFGGSPEYEQFF	TRBV27	TRBJ2-1	NA	NA